What follows are 27 T cell receptor beta chains derived from one specimen sequenced in a study of T cell repertoires in cytomegalovirus infection. MiXCR, applied by TCRdb to the reads, yields one record per CDR3 protein. This table holds 150,000 to 200,000 distinct CDR3 sequences, approximately 28% found once. The sample comprised PBMCs. These receptors all stem from a human donor in good health (CMV status not recorded). Some clones in this sample may be carry-over from other donors' samples.

V and J are TRBV6-1 and TRBJ2-5, with 9 bases matching TRBD1. CDR1 and CDR2 from the germline V gene are MNHNS and SASEGT. CDR3 length: 14 residues. Germline trimming cut 3 bases from V and 4 bases from J; bases unmatched to any gene: 3. In DNA form, the CDR3 reads TGTGCCAGCAGTGACTCGACAGGGGGAGAGACCCAGTACTTC. It is translated as CASSDSTGGETQYF.

At least ten counts were recorded for this clonotype. The chain has TRBV12-3 or TRBV12-4 and TRBJ1-5; no definite D call. This CDR3 is 15 amino acids long. Trimming cost V 7 bases and J 3 bases, with 16 bases left between them. CDR3 coding DNA: TGTGCCAGCACCATTAGTCGGGGTCTCAATCAGCCCCAGCATTTT. Translating it yields CASTISRGLNQPQHF.

The rearrangement links TRBV29-1 to TRBJ2-7, with D uncertain. The CDR3 totals 11 residues. V was cut by 4 bases and J by 10 bases, with 14 bases left in between. Germline V gene lookup returns CDR1 SQVTM and CDR2 ANQGSEA. This chain's CDR3 is CSVGSGASQYF. Written as DNA, the CDR3 is TGCAGCGTTGGCTCCGGAGCCTCTCAGTACTTC.

This clonotype was counted a few times. The chain is built from TRBV2 and TRBJ2-2; D remains ambiguous. Trimming cost V 6 bases and J 1 base, with 3 bases left between them. The CDR3 is 12 residues long. CDR1 is SNHLY and CDR2 is FYNNEI in the germline V gene. The CDR3 spells CASRKNTGELFF. The DNA of the CDR3 is TGTGCCAGCAGGAAGAACACCGGGGAGCTGTTTTTT.

The rearrangement links TRBV14 to TRBJ1-4; D is unresolved. Trimming stripped 0 bases from V and 10 bases from J, with 15 bases between. CDR1 is SGHDN and CDR2 is FVKESK in the germline V gene. The CDR3 loop spans 15 amino acids. In DNA form, the CDR3 reads TGTGCCAGCAGCCAAGAGACTCTGGGAGGAGGAAAACTGTTTTTT. Protein sequence: CASSQETLGGGKLFF.

Of note for this clonotype: A read error may produce the germline difference seen at one junction end. The chain is built from TRBV29-1 and TRBJ2-7; the D gene is possibly TRBD1 (6 bases). This CDR3 spans 13 amino acids. Per the germline V gene, CDR1 is SQVTM and CDR2 is ANQGSEA. CDR3 sequence: CSVKDRTTYEQYF. CDR3 bases: TGCAGCGTTAAAGACAGGACGACCTACGAGCAGTACTTC.

This rearrangement joins TRBV11-1 to TRBJ1-1, with TRBD1 matching 7 bases. This CDR3 contains 13 residues. In germline, CDR1 is SGHAT, CDR2 FQDESV (reference sequence). The V and J ends lost 5 bases and 6 bases, in that order; junction bases with no gene match: 6. The CDR3: CASSEDREAEAFF. CDR3 bases: TGTGCCAGCAGCGAAGACAGGGAGGCTGAAGCTTTCTTT.

This chain links TRBV7-3 with TRBJ2-3; 10 nucleotides align to TRBD1. The CDR3 sequence is 14 residues long. After removal of 5 bases from V and 6 bases from J, the junction contained 5 bases not matched to a gene. The germline V gene encodes CDR1 SGHTA and CDR2 FQGTGA. CDR3 sequence reads: CASSPGTGDDTQYF. In DNA form, the CDR3 reads TGTGCCAGCAGCCCGGGGACAGGGGATGATACGCAGTATTTT. The entire variable domain, with the rest obtained from reference TRBV7-3 and TRBJ2-3, is as follows: GAGVSQTPSNKVTEKGKYVELRCDPISGHTALYWYRQSLGQGPEFLIYFQGTGAADDSGLPNDRFFAVRPEGSVSTLKIQRTERGDSAVYLCASSPGTGDDTQYFGPGTRLTVL.

The V and J genes are TRBV29-1 and TRBJ1-2; 9 nucleotides line up with TRBD1. The CDR3 runs to 13 residues. Trimming at V came to 6 bases and at J to 7 bases, leaving 9 bases not matched to a gene. The germline gives CDR1 SQVTM, CDR2 ANQGSEA. CDR3 in DNA: TGCAGCGTCCCGGAACAGGGGGCTCGTGGCTACACCTTC. Protein: CSVPEQGARGYTF.

Many counts were recorded for this clonotype. The chain recombines TRBV7-2 with TRBJ1-2; 10 nucleotides agree with TRBD1. From germline, CDR1 is SGHTA and CDR2 FQGNSA. CDR3 length: 14 residues. The junction had 2 bases not matched to a gene; V was cut back by 0 bases and J by 7 bases. As DNA, the CDR3 is TGTGCCAGCAGCTTAGCGGGACAGGGGAGTGGCTACACCTTC. Its protein is CASSLAGQGSGYTF.

This clonotype appeared a single time. The chain has TRBV9 and TRBJ2-2, with 13 bases fitting TRBD2. V lost 6 bases and J lost 7; bases outside the gene matches: 15. Germline V gene data show CDR1 as SGDLS and CDR2 as YYNGEE. This CDR3 contains 18 residues. As DNA, the CDR3 is TGTGCCAGCACAACCCTTCTTCCGGGACTAGCGGGGCGCGGGGAGCTGTTTTTT. This encodes CASTTLLPGLAGRGELFF.

The sample holds a few counts of this clonotype. The gene calls are TRBV20-1 and TRBJ1-3, with 10 positions matching TRBD1. V was clipped by 4 bases and J by 2 bases; unmatched bases: 2. This CDR3 contains 14 residues. Germline V lookup: CDR1 DFQATT, CDR2 SNEGSKA (reference sequence). CDR3 sequence reads: CSATGTGAGNTIYF. CDR3 in DNA: TGCAGTGCTACCGGGACAGGGGCTGGAAACACCATATATTTT.

Concerning this clonotype: Compared with germline, one end of the junction differs, possibly owing to a read error. The chain links TRBV12-3 or TRBV12-4 to TRBJ1-3; no definite D call. The CDR3 contains 18 residues. In nucleotides, the CDR3 is TGTCCCAGCAGTTTCCTTCGCTCGGTCGACATAATGAGAAACACCATATATTTT. This gives the protein CPSSFLRSVDIMRNTIYF.

With respect to this clonotype: A much larger clone differs by one base, so this may be a read error. The chain is built from TRBV7-8 and TRBJ1-1; a possible D gene is TRBD1 (6 bases). In germline, CDR1 is SGHVS, CDR2 FQNEAQ. The CDR3 length is 15 residues. The CDR3 region is CASSWSTGLNAEAFF. CDR3 coding DNA: TGTGCCAGCAGCTGGTCGACAGGCCTGAACGCTGAAGCTTTCTTT.

This clonotype occurred a few times. CDR3 bases: TGTGCCAGCAGCTCCGGGACTAGCGGTAACACCGGGGAGCTGTTTTTT. Its translation: CASSSGTSGNTGELFF. The V and J genes are TRBV7-2 and TRBJ2-2; 11 bases align to TRBD2. This CDR3 is 16 amino acids long. Germline lookup yields CDR1 SGHTA and CDR2 FQGNSA. V was clipped by 4 bases and J by 2 bases; unmatched bases: 3.

This clonotype was picked up many times. The junction differs from germline at one of its ends, possibly a read error. This CDR3 is CASSLNSGDRGQF. CDR3 coding DNA: TGTGCCAGCAGCTTAAATAGCGGGGACAGGGGGCAGTTC. This chain joins TRBV11-2 and TRBJ2-7; TRBD1 matches 12 bases. This CDR3 is 13 amino acids long. Germline V lookup: CDR1 SGHAT, CDR2 FQNNGV. Variable domain in full (rest from reference TRBV11-2 and TRBJ2-7): EAGVAQSPRYKIIEKRQSVAFWCNPISGHATLYWYQQILGQGPKLLIQFQNNGVVDDSQLPKDRFSAERLKGVDSTLKIQPAKLEDSAVYLCASSLNSGDRGQFGPGTRLTVT.

V is TRBV7-9 and J is TRBJ2-1; the match to TRBD2 covers 10 bases. The trim removed 3 bases at V and 2 bases at J, leaving 4 bases unmatched. The CDR3 is made up of 16 amino acids. Germline V lookup: CDR1 SEHNR, CDR2 FQNEAQ (reference sequence). CDR3 DNA sequence: TGTGCCAGCAGCTTCTTAAGCGGGGGGGCCTACAATGAGCAGTTCTTC. Amino acids: CASSFLSGGAYNEQFF.

J is TRBJ2-3 and V is TRBV7-3; 9 nucleotides agree with TRBD2. CDR3 length equals 15 residues. Unmatched junction bases numbered 7, after V lost 2 bases and J lost 7 bases. In germline, CDR1 is SGHTA, CDR2 FQGTGA. The CDR3 reads CASSLAGGHMNTQYF. In nucleotides, the CDR3 is TGTGCCAGCAGCTTAGCGGGGGGGCATATGAATACGCAGTATTTT.

J is TRBJ2-3 and V is TRBV3-1, with D uncertain. Germline V gene lookup returns CDR1 LGHDT and CDR2 YNNKEL (reference sequence). The CDR3 is made up of 16 amino acids. V lost 0 bases, J lost 0 bases, and 10 bases lay in between. The CDR3, as DNA: TGTGCCAGCAGCCAAGATGTACTCGCTAGCACAGATACGCAGTATTTT. It is translated as CASSQDVLASTDTQYF.

This clonotype was counted a few times. V usage is TRBV5-4 and J usage is TRBJ2-2, with TRBD1 identical over 11 bases. After removal of 4 bases from V and 4 bases from J, the junction contained 9 bases not matched to a gene. This CDR3 has 17 amino acids. From germline, CDR1 is SGHNT and CDR2 YYREEE (reference sequence). The CDR3 loop reads CASSRVSGTGGTGELFF. DNA for the CDR3: TGTGCCAGCAGCAGGGTCTCGGGGACAGGGGGCACCGGGGAGCTGTTTTTT.

The V gene is TRBV5-1, the J gene TRBJ2-7; D ambiguous. V was clipped by 4 bases and J by 4 bases, with 18 bases between them. The CDR3 runs to 15 residues. Germline V gene data show CDR1 as SGHRS and CDR2 as YFSETQ. The CDR3 DNA is TGCGCCAGCAGCCCTTCGACGGTGAGAAGTTACGAGCAGTACTTC. This translates into CASSPSTVRSYEQYF.

This clonotype occurred many times. This sequence joins TRBV6-5 and TRBJ2-7; D possibly corresponds to TRBD1 (5 bases). The germline CDR1 and CDR2 sequences are MNHEY and SVGAGI. Trimming removed 7 bases from V and 2 bases from J, with 15 bases in between. The length of the CDR3 is 14 residues. The CDR3 loop is CASTTRVPPYEQYF. The CDR3 DNA sequence: TGTGCCAGCACAACCAGGGTCCCTCCCTACGAGCAGTACTTC.

The chain recombines TRBV12-3 or TRBV12-4 with TRBJ1-5, with D possibly TRBD1 on 5 matching bases. Deletions cut 5 bases from V and 6 bases from J, with 20 bases between. The CDR3 consists of 16 residues. CDR3 in DNA: TGTGCCAGCAGTCCCGGGGCCCCTAACAAGGGTCAGCCCCAGCATTTT. Its protein is CASSPGAPNKGQPQHF.

This clonotype was seen a few times. CDR3 region: CASSPGDLSYEQYF. The CDR3 DNA reads as TGTGCCAGCAGTCCAGGGGACCTCTCCTACGAGCAGTACTTC. The J gene is TRBJ2-7, the V gene TRBV12-3 or TRBV12-4; tentative D call: TRBD1 (6 bases). The CDR3 length is 14 residues. V was shortened by 5 bases and J by 0 bases, with 11 bases between the two germline ends.

The rearrangement joins TRBV11-2 to TRBJ2-2; D remains unclear. The CDR3 spans 14 residues. CDR1 SGHAT and CDR2 FQNNGV come from the germline V gene. V lost 2 bases, J lost 5 bases, and 9 bases lay in between. CDR3 nucleotides: TGTGCCAGCAGCTTAAAAAAAGGAACCGGGGAGCTGTTTTTT. Translating gives CASSLKKGTGELFF.

The chain recombines TRBV12-3 or TRBV12-4 with TRBJ1-5; D gene unclear. The CDR3 extends over 13 amino acids. Trimming removed 4 bases at V and 5 bases at J, with 9 bases between. The CDR3, as DNA: TGTGCCAGCAGTTACGCCGGCGATCAGCCCCAGCATTTT. It specifies CASSYAGDQPQHF.

The rearrangement uses TRBV15 and TRBJ1-1; no firm D call. Per the germline V gene, CDR1 is LNHNV and CDR2 is YYDKDF (reference sequence). The CDR3 sequence is 16 residues long. The V gene lost 1 base and the J gene lost 3 bases, with 15 bases spanning the gap. CDR3 nucleotides: TGTGCCACCAGCAGAGGGCCGGGCAGCACGGACACTGAAGCTTTCTTT. It translates to CATSRGPGSTDTEAFF.